This record covers a single T cell receptor beta chain. The antigen remains undetermined. A much larger clone lies one base from this, so it may be a read error. This entry belongs to a study of CD8+CD57+ T cells in acquired aplastic anemia. Study results and caveats: No significant patient-versus-control difference appeared in CD8+ Simpson's diversity.

The V end lost 3 bases, the J end lost 0 bases, and 12 bases lay between the germline ends. Germline V gives CDR1 SGHVS, CDR2 FQNEAQ. This CDR3 region has 16 residues. All patients picked for sequencing had shown, by flow cytometry, an expansion of CD8+CD57+ cells. Genomic DNA was employed as the template in profiling TCR beta VDJ and CDR3. TCRdb re-called the reads with MiXCR, one entry per CDR3 protein. The sample lists around 150,000 distinct CDR3 sequences; around half were seen once. The sequenced sample consisted of sorted CD4+, CD8+, or CD8+CD57+ T cells (not recorded which) from PBMCs. The sequence came from a human donor with aplastic anemia. The V call is TRBV7-8, the J call TRBJ1-3; no clear D gene. The CDR3 spells CASSFDTVSSGNTIYF. The CDR3 nucleotides read TGTGCCAGCAGCTTTGACACCGTCAGCTCTGGAAACACCATATATTTT.